The T cell receptor beta chain under discussion was sequenced for a study of blood T cell repertoires in COVID-19. Assay: immunoSEQ multiplex PCR; the TCRdb copy retains only in-frame clones and omits some. This sample carries approximately 240,000 clones, 85% to 95% of them seen once, and the ten largest clones take around 1.8%. The CDR3 sequence is 13 residues long. The V end lost 6 bases, the J end lost 0 bases, and 8 bases lay between the germline ends. The sequence was obtained from a woman aged 18-35 years who had recovered from COVID-19. The chain combines TRBV12-3 or TRBV12-4 with TRBJ1-2, with D perhaps TRBD1 (5 bases). Sequencing was performed on PBMCs or T cells enriched from blood (not recorded which). CDR3 bases: TGTGCCAGCAGACTGACAGCTAACTATGGCTACACCTTC. It is translated as CASRLTANYGYTF.